This T cell receptor (beta chain) was profiled in a study of post-analysis software for immune sequencing data. TCR beta libraries were prepared from cDNA with unique molecular identifiers. Roughly 450,000 cDNA molecules were recovered from an input of about 0.9 to 10 million T cells. TCRdb recomputed calls from the PCR reads with MiXCR, one row per CDR3 protein. The data contain a few hundred thousand distinct CDR3 sequences, roughly 40% of them seen just once; the ten biggest clones take up 6% to 9%. Trimming removed 1 base from V and 7 bases from J, with 17 bases in between. The CDR3 spans 15 residues. The germline V gene encodes CDR1 SGHDN and CDR2 FVKESK. This clonotype was observed a single time. The antigen is unknown. Study-level findings and limits: Normalized Chao1 diversity was significantly lower in multiple sclerosis patients than in controls. About five TRBV segments were more frequent in patients than controls; TRBV5-6, TRBV5-1 and TRBV20-1 belonged to this group.

This TCR was recovered from a girl under 10 years old with multiple sclerosis. The gene calls are TRBV14 and TRBJ2-7; a possible D gene is TRBD2 (6 bases). Sequenced material: blood. CDR3 sequence: CASSQVASLGGEQYF. The DNA for the CDR3 is TGTGCCAGCAGCCAAGTCGCCTCCTTGGGGGGTGAGCAGTACTTC.